The 30 T cell receptor beta chains below were found in one sample sequenced in a study of blood T cell repertoires in COVID-19. Profiling relied on immunoSEQ multiplex PCR, and the TCRdb table lists in-frame clones only, not all of them. The sample lists about 86,000 clones; approximately 88% were seen once. Input material: peripheral blood. Receptors were obtained from a woman aged 80 or over with active or convalescent COVID-19.

The chain has TRBV6-5 and TRBJ1-2, with TRBD1 matching over 9 bases. With V trimmed by 8 bases and J by 6 bases, 10 bases remained unmatched. The length of the CDR3 is 14 residues. CDR1 is MNHEY, CDR2 SVGAGI, per germline. As DNA, the CDR3 is TGTGCCAGCTTGTTGCATAGGACAGGGGATGGCTACACCTTC. Translating gives CASLLHRTGDGYTF.

The V gene is TRBV5-1, the J gene TRBJ2-2; D might be TRBD1 (5 bases). Per germline, CDR1 SGHRS and CDR2 YFSETQ. This CDR3 has 15 amino acids. V lost 1 base and J lost 5, with 12 bases in between. This CDR3 reads CASSLYLPGTGELFF. The CDR3 DNA reads as TGCGCCAGCAGCTTGTACCTCCCAGGGACCGGGGAGCTGTTTTTT.

This clone appeared once. The chain links TRBV9 to TRBJ2-1; 8 positions agree with TRBD2. The CDR3 covers 15 residues. Per the germline V gene, CDR1 is SGDLS and CDR2 is YYNGEE. Trimming at V came to 1 base and at J to 7 bases, leaving 7 bases not matched to a gene. The CDR3 loop is CASSVMSGRSNEQFF. CDR3 nucleotides: TGTGCCAGCAGCGTAATGAGCGGGAGAAGTAATGAGCAGTTCTTC.

This chain connects TRBV2 to TRBJ2-5, with D possibly being TRBD2 (7 bases). Germline values: CDR1 SNHLY, CDR2 FYNNEI. V was cut by 0 bases and J by 0 bases, with 8 bases left in between. The CDR3 totals 15 residues. In DNA form, the CDR3 reads TGTGCCAGCAGTGAAGCGGGGGGGCACCAAGAGACCCAGTACTTC. It codes for CASSEAGGHQETQYF.

J is TRBJ2-2 and V is TRBV4-3, with D maybe TRBD1 (5 bases). Germline values: CDR1 LGHNA, CDR2 YSLEER. The CDR3 runs to 16 residues. The V gene lost 0 bases and the J gene lost 4 bases, with 12 bases spanning the gap. CDR3 loop: CASSQDPGRPTGELFF. CDR3 nucleotides: TGCGCCAGCAGCCAAGATCCAGGGCGGCCCACCGGGGAGCTGTTTTTT.

The V call is TRBV2, the J call TRBJ2-3, with TRBD2 matching over 10 bases. The germline CDR1 and CDR2 sequences are SNHLY and FYNNEI. Unmatched junction bases numbered 5, after V lost 6 bases and J lost 5 bases. This CDR3 spans 14 amino acids. The CDR3 DNA reads TGTGCCAGCAGGTGGGCTAGCGGGAGAGATACGCAGTATTTT. Translated, it gives CASRWASGRDTQYF.

This chain joins TRBV3-1 (or the pseudogene TRBV3-2) and TRBJ1-1; D perhaps matches TRBD1 (5 bases). CDR1 LGHDT and CDR2 YNNKEL come from the germline V gene (reference sequence). The CDR3 is 13 residues long. V lost 2 bases to trimming and J lost 8 bases, with 12 bases between them. The CDR3, as DNA: TGTGCCAGCAGCCAACGGAGGGACGTAGAAGCTTTCTTT. It specifies CASSQRRDVEAFF.

V usage is TRBV13 and J usage is TRBJ2-5, with TRBD2 identical over 7 bases. The junction had 6 bases not matched to a gene; V was cut back by 4 bases and J by 4 bases. This CDR3 is built from 14 residues. In germline, CDR1 is PRHDT, CDR2 FYEKMQ (reference sequence). The CDR3 here is CASSSYSGRETQYF. The CDR3 DNA reads as TGTGCCAGCAGCTCCTATAGCGGGCGAGAGACCCAGTACTTC.

The chain links TRBV5-1 to TRBJ2-6; D remains ambiguous. Germline loops: CDR1 SGHRS, CDR2 YFSETQ. This CDR3 region has 16 residues. The V end lost 0 bases, the J end lost 0 bases, and 7 bases lay between the germline ends. This CDR3 is CASSLVADSGANVLTF. CDR3 nucleotides: TGCGCCAGCAGCTTGGTGGCCGACTCTGGGGCCAACGTCCTGACTTTC.

The chain couples TRBV7-2 to TRBJ2-5, with 11 bases that match TRBD1. There are 17 residues in the CDR3. Trimming took 0 bases from V and 5 from J; bases not matched to a gene: 8. Germline values: CDR1 SGHTA, CDR2 FQGNSA. The CDR3 sequence is CASSLAGTGGRGETQYF. The CDR3 DNA sequence: TGTGCCAGCAGCTTAGCCGGGACAGGGGGTAGGGGCGAGACCCAGTACTTC.

J is TRBJ1-1 and V is TRBV21-1; no DNA check was done on the table's D call, TRBD1. TRBV21-1 is described as a pseudogene. The CDR3 consists of 16 residues. This chain's CDR3 is CASSKNRKGADTEAFF. CDR3 sequence (DNA): TGTGCCAGCAGCAAAAATCGTAAGGGGGCTGACACTGAAGCTTTCTTT.

This chain links TRBV7-7 with TRBJ2-1; the match to TRBD2 covers 8 bases. The CDR3 sequence is 16 residues long. Germline V gene lookup returns CDR1 SSHAT and CDR2 FNYEAQ (reference sequence). Trimming at V came to 1 base and at J to 6 bases, leaving 8 bases not matched to a gene. The CDR3 DNA reads as TGTGCCAGCAGCTTAGAGATGGGACTAGGACGCAATGAGCAGTTCTTC. This encodes CASSLEMGLGRNEQFF.

The chain employs TRBV10-3 and TRBJ2-5; 14 bases fit TRBD2. J was trimmed by 5 bases and V by 2 bases; bases with no gene match: 10. The CDR3 extends over 18 amino acids. Germline loops: CDR1 ENHRY, CDR2 SYGVKD. The chain's CDR3 is CAISEMTGTSGGRETQYF. CDR3 sequence (DNA): TGTGCCATCAGTGAGATGACCGGGACTAGCGGGGGTCGTGAGACCCAGTACTTC.

The chain carries TRBV12-3 or TRBV12-4 and TRBJ2-7, with D possibly matching TRBD1 (5 bases). The CDR3 length is 13 residues. V was shortened by 1 base and J by 1 base, with 5 bases between the two germline ends. CDR3 bases: TGTGCCAGCAGTTTAGGACAGTCCTACGAGCAGTACTTC. Its translation is CASSLGQSYEQYF.

The rearrangement links TRBV7-3 to TRBJ1-1, with a tentative D call TRBD1 (6 bases). This CDR3 has 13 amino acids. The V gene lost 3 bases and the J gene lost 3 bases, with 8 bases spanning the gap. The V gene's germline CDR1 is SGHTA and CDR2 FQGTGA. The CDR3 DNA reads as TGTGCCAGCAGCTTGGACAGAGACACTGAAGCTTTCTTT. Its protein is CASSLDRDTEAFF.

There are a few counts of this clone. The J gene is TRBJ1-3, the V gene TRBV2; TRBD1 agrees at 9 bases. V dropped 6 bases and J dropped 1; count of bases not matched to a gene: 7. From germline, CDR1 is SNHLY and CDR2 FYNNEI. This CDR3 region has 16 residues. The CDR3 DNA reads TGTGCCAGCAGAGTTGACAGGGGGGCGTCTGGAAACACCATATATTTT. Residues: CASRVDRGASGNTIYF.

This chain connects TRBV5-1 to TRBJ1-3; D not resolved. Germline V lookup: CDR1 SGHRS, CDR2 YFSETQ. This CDR3 region has 15 residues. Trimming shortened V by 0 bases and J by 0 bases, and 7 bases separated the two germline ends. CDR3 coding DNA: TGCGCCAGCAGCTTGGTGTCAGACTCTGGAAACACCATATATTTT. This translates into CASSLVSDSGNTIYF.

The sample holds a few counts of this clone. The chain uses TRBV19 and TRBJ1-2; D is uncertain. The CDR3 spans 13 residues. The V gene lost 1 base and the J gene lost 7 bases, with 10 bases spanning the gap. The V gene's germline CDR1 is LNHDA and CDR2 SQIVND (reference sequence). CDR3 in DNA: TGTGCCAGTAGTATAGGAGGAGAAGCTGGCTACACCTTC. Protein sequence: CASSIGGEAGYTF. Full variable domain (missing parts from reference TRBV19 and TRBJ1-2): DGGITQSPKYLFRKEGQNVTLSCEQNLNHDAMYWYRQDPGQGLRLIYYSQIVNDFQKGDIAEGYSVSREKKESFPLTVTSAQKNPTAFYLCASSIGGEAGYTFGSGTRLTVV.

This sequence joins TRBV5-4 and TRBJ2-5, with TRBD2 identical over 11 bases. V lost 0 bases, J lost 4 bases, and 8 bases stayed unmatched. Germline V gene data show CDR1 as SGHNT and CDR2 as YYREEE (reference sequence). The CDR3 length is 17 residues. The DNA of the CDR3 is TGTGCCAGCAGCTTGGTGCGGTCTAGCGGGGGGTTAGAGACCCAGTACTTC. It yields the protein CASSLVRSSGGLETQYF.

DNA of the CDR3: TGTGCCAGCAGCCCCGGGGGGGCAGTCTACGAGCAGTACTTC. Translated, it gives CASSPGGAVYEQYF. V and J are TRBV11-3 and TRBJ2-7, with 8 bases fitting TRBD2. Trimming took 5 bases from V and 3 from J; bases not matched to a gene: 6. CDR1 is SGHNT and CDR2 is YENEEA in the germline V gene. CDR3 length: 14 amino acids.

This chain joins TRBV18 and TRBJ2-1; a weak D match, TRBD2 (5 bases). Germline CDR1 and CDR2: KGHSH and LQKENI. Between the trimmed V and J ends, which lost 3 bases and 0 bases, there was a span of 6 bases. The CDR3 runs 14 residues. The CDR3 DNA follows: TGTGCCAGCTCACCCCGGGGCTCCTACAATGAGCAGTTCTTC. As protein: CASSPRGSYNEQFF.

This sequence joins TRBV3-1 (or the pseudogene TRBV3-2) and TRBJ2-5; 7 bases are shared with TRBD2. CDR1 LGHDT and CDR2 YNNKEL come from the germline V gene (reference sequence). The CDR3 sequence is 15 residues long. Germline trimming cut 4 bases from V and 2 bases from J; bases unmatched to any gene: 7. The DNA for the CDR3 is TGTGCCAGCAGCCGATTAGCGGGCAAGCAAGAGACCCAGTACTTC. Translated: CASSRLAGKQETQYF.

This chain joins TRBV5-1 and TRBJ2-7, with 8 bases fitting TRBD1. CDR1 SGHRS and CDR2 YFSETQ come from the germline V gene. This CDR3 region has 17 residues. V was clipped by 0 bases and J by 2 bases; unmatched bases: 10. The DNA for the CDR3 is TGCGCCAGCAGCTTGGGGTACAGGGGACAGGCCGCCTACGAGCAGTACTTC. Its protein is CASSLGYRGQAAYEQYF.

This clone was seen only once. The chain carries TRBV7-9 and TRBJ1-2, with no clear D. Per germline, CDR1 SEHNR and CDR2 FQNEAQ (reference sequence). Between the trimmed V and J ends, which lost 6 bases and 5 bases, there was a span of 10 bases. The length of the CDR3 is 12 residues. CDR3 amino acids: CASRGDVYGYTF. CDR3 coding DNA: TGTGCCAGCAGAGGAGACGTTTATGGCTACACCTTC.

The chain is built from TRBV6-5 and TRBJ2-3; 12 nucleotides align to TRBD1. Trimming took 6 bases from V and 4 from J; bases not matched to a gene: 5. Germline assignment: CDR1 MNHEY and CDR2 SVGAGI. This CDR3 region has 15 residues. CDR3 coding DNA: TGTGCCAGCAGCCGGGACAGGGGGCACCCAGATACGCAGTATTTT. The encoded protein is CASSRDRGHPDTQYF.

This clone has just a few counts. The chain employs TRBV6-6 and TRBJ1-2; maybe TRBD1 (6 bases). Germline assignment: CDR1 MNHNY and CDR2 SVGAGI (reference sequence). The CDR3 totals 12 residues. V lost 10 bases and J 2 bases, leaving 11 bases between the germline ends. CDR3 sequence reads: CANRAANYGYTF. The DNA for the CDR3 is TGTGCCAACAGGGCGGCAAACTATGGCTACACCTTC.

This clone was seen a handful of times. The V call is TRBV7-3, the J call TRBJ1-5, with D perhaps matching TRBD1 (6 bases). V was cut by 4 bases and J by 3 bases, with 19 bases left in between. CDR3 length: 17 amino acids. The V gene's germline CDR1 is SGHTA and CDR2 FQGTGA. CDR3 coding DNA: TGTGCCAGCAGCTCCCCCCAGGGGCTCCATCACAATCAGCCCCAGCATTTT. This encodes CASSSPQGLHHNQPQHF.

V gene TRBV30 combines with J gene TRBJ2-1, with D hard to call. Per germline, CDR1 GTSNPN and CDR2 SVGIG (reference sequence). The CDR3 sequence is 13 residues long. Trimming cost V 3 bases and J 9 bases, with 15 bases left between them. The CDR3 bases are TGTGCCTGGAGGCCCTATGTACCATCTGAGCAGTTCTTC. Protein product: CAWRPYVPSEQFF.

This clone has just a few counts. The CDR3 DNA sequence: TGTGCCAGCAGGGGAGACGGGATCTCAAAAATCCACTTT. Its protein is CASRGDGISKIHF. This chain links TRBV2 with TRBJ1-6; D is unclear. Germline loops: CDR1 SNHLY, CDR2 FYNNEI. This CDR3 region has 13 residues. The V end lost 6 bases, the J end lost 17 bases, and 20 bases lay between the germline ends.

The chain has TRBV9 and TRBJ2-2; D perhaps matches TRBD1 (5 bases). This CDR3 has 13 residues. Trimming left V 4 bases short and J 7 bases short, with 11 bases between. Germline CDR1 is SGDLS and CDR2 is YYNGEE. The CDR3 is CASSFQGIGELFF. The CDR3 DNA is TGTGCCAGCAGCTTTCAGGGAATCGGGGAGCTGTTTTTT. The full variable domain, in which reference TRBV9 and TRBJ2-2 provide the parts outside the CDR3, is DSGVTQTPKHLITATGQRVTLRCSPRSGDLSVYWYQQSLDQGLQFLIQYYNGEERAKGNILERFSAQQFPDLHSELNLSSLELGDSALYFCASSFQGIGELFFGEGSRLTVL.